This T cell receptor (delta chain) was identified during a study of γδ T cells in repeated Plasmodium falciparum infection. TCRdb processed the multiplex PCR reads again with the CATT caller. The data contain around 46,000 delta-chain clones, roughly 1.5% of them singletons. General observations from the study: Waves of new clonotype selection appeared after repeated controlled infections in Vdelta2-negative, largely Vdelta1+, gammadelta T cells.

In regard to this clone: Its matching antigen is unknown. The protein in TCRdb stems from a much larger clone and differs at residue 6 from this DNA's translation, likely a read error; here the protein is translated from the DNA.

J lost 3 bases, V lost 3 bases, and 16 bases had no gene match. Germline CDR1 is TSWWSYY and CDR2 is QGS. The CDR3 extends over 19 amino acids. Flow sorting of PBMC yielded separate Vgamma9/Vdelta2+ and Vdelta2-negative gammadelta T cell populations for bulk repertoire analysis. This sequence joins TRDV1 and TRDJ1; 10 nucleotides agree with TRDD3. The receptor was isolated from a pool of human donors (malaria-infected and uninfected, not separated). The sequencing input was gamma-delta T cells from blood. The CDR3 coding sequence is TGTGCTCTTGGGGAGGGTCCTCGTACTGGGGGATGTAACTCCGATAAACTCATCTTT. Its protein product is CALGEGPRTGGCNSDKLIF.